The 18 T cell receptor beta chains listed next were all sequenced from one sample in a study of blood T cell repertoires in COVID-19. Sequencing used immunoSEQ multiplex PCR; TCRdb keeps in-frame clones, though not all of them. The profile shows around 260,000 clones, 75% to 95% of them singletons. Sequenced: PBMCs or T cells enriched from blood (not recorded which). The receptors were gathered from a woman aged 25 to 39 who had recovered from COVID-19.

The chain is built from TRBV30 and TRBJ1-5, with 11 bases aligning to TRBD1. From germline, CDR1 is GTSNPN and CDR2 SVGIG (reference sequence). The V and J ends lost 5 bases and 4 bases, in that order; junction bases with no gene match: 13. The length of the CDR3 is 17 residues. The CDR3 sequence is CAWADRGLGVANQPQHF. The DNA of the CDR3 is TGTGCCTGGGCGGACAGGGGGCTGGGAGTCGCAAATCAGCCCCAGCATTTT.

The chain recombines TRBV7-8 with TRBJ2-5, with TRBD1 identical over 7 bases. Germline assignment: CDR1 SGHVS and CDR2 FQNEAQ. The CDR3 sequence is 15 residues long. Unmatched junction bases numbered 10, after V lost 8 bases and J lost 1 base. This chain's CDR3 is CASVRQGAAQETQYF. The CDR3 nucleotides are TGTGCCAGCGTAAGACAGGGAGCGGCCCAAGAGACCCAGTACTTC.

Comments on this clone: Other DNA sequences in this sample translate to the same CDR3. J is TRBJ1-4 and V is TRBV28, with 8 bases identical to TRBD1. Losses at the gene ends were 4 bases for V and 7 bases for J; bases not matched to a gene: 5. The germline CDR1 and CDR2 sequences are MDHEN and SYDVKM. The CDR3 is made up of 14 amino acids. The CDR3 coding sequence is TGTGCCAGCAGTTCAGGACAGGGCCGTGAAAAACTGTTTTTT. Its translation is CASSSGQGREKLFF.

The V gene is TRBV5-1, the J gene TRBJ2-5; the match to TRBD2 covers 9 bases. The CDR3 covers 16 residues. The V gene's germline CDR1 is SGHRS and CDR2 YFSETQ. Trimming removed 0 bases from V and 3 bases from J; junction bases left unmatched: 6. CDR3 sequence (DNA): TGCGCCAGCAGCTTGGAGGCGGGAGGGCCGGAAGAGACCCAGTACTTC. Translating gives CASSLEAGGPEETQYF.

The V and J genes are TRBV28 and TRBJ1-1; D gene uncertain. Between the trimmed V and J ends, which lost 10 bases and 1 base, there was a span of 7 bases. The CDR3 runs 11 residues. Germline CDR1 MDHEN, CDR2 SYDVKM. The CDR3 sequence is CATEGNTEAFF. The CDR3 nucleotides read TGTGCCACCGAGGGGAACACTGAAGCTTTCTTT.

The chain joins TRBV2 to TRBJ2-1; TRBD2 is a possible D gene (6 bases). V lost 0 bases to trimming and J lost 8 bases, with 8 bases between them. This CDR3 spans 13 amino acids. Germline loops: CDR1 SNHLY, CDR2 FYNNEI. The CDR3: CASSEALADEQFF. CDR3 nucleotides: TGTGCCAGCAGTGAAGCACTAGCAGATGAGCAGTTCTTC.

This sequence joins TRBV7-9 and TRBJ2-7, with TRBD1 matching over 7 bases. The CDR3 runs 14 residues. The germline V gene encodes CDR1 SEHNR and CDR2 FQNEAQ (reference sequence). Trimming took 3 bases from V and 2 from J; bases not matched to a gene: 4. CDR3 region: CASSLLTGTYEQYF. As DNA, the CDR3 is TGTGCCAGCAGCTTGCTGACAGGGACCTACGAGCAGTACTTC.

The CDR3 protein is CASSTRDRANTGELFF. DNA for the CDR3: TGTGCCAGTAGTACCCGGGACAGGGCTAACACCGGGGAGCTGTTTTTT. This rearrangement joins TRBV19 to TRBJ2-2, with TRBD1 matching over 9 bases. V was clipped by 4 bases and J by 2 bases; unmatched bases: 5. The CDR3 runs 16 residues. The germline gives CDR1 LNHDA, CDR2 SQIVND (reference sequence).

The chain couples TRBV5-5 to TRBJ2-3; TRBD1 agrees at 11 bases. Trimming removed 5 bases from V and 1 base from J; junction bases left unmatched: 6. The CDR3 is 16 residues long. Germline V gives CDR1 SGHKS, CDR2 YYEKEE (reference sequence). CDR3 coding DNA: TGTGCCAGCAGGCATGGACAGGGGGCTGGCACAGATACGCAGTATTTT. Translating it yields CASRHGQGAGTDTQYF.

CDR3 in DNA: TGCGCCAGCAGCCAAACGGGACTAGCGGGAGGGGACGAGCAGTACTTC. Translation: CASSQTGLAGGDEQYF. The V gene is TRBV4-3, the J gene TRBJ2-7, with 16 bases fitting TRBD2. V trimming: 2 bases; J trimming: 5 bases; junction bases outside the gene matches: 3. The CDR3 loop spans 16 amino acids. Germline assignment: CDR1 LGHNA and CDR2 YSLEER.

The rearrangement uses TRBV3-1 (or the pseudogene TRBV3-2) and TRBJ1-1; no definite D call. The CDR3 length is 11 residues. Germline assignment: CDR1 LGHDT and CDR2 YNNKEL (reference sequence). Trimming left V 3 bases short and J 7 bases short, with 6 bases between. CDR3 nucleotide sequence: TGTGCCAGCAGCCAGGGGAGTGAAGCTTTCTTT. Protein product: CASSQGSEAFF.

This chain links TRBV18 with TRBJ2-7, with TRBD2 identical over 9 bases. V shed 0 bases and J 0 bases; nucleotides not matched to a gene: 3. There are 16 residues in the CDR3. Germline values: CDR1 KGHSH, CDR2 LQKENI. The CDR3 DNA sequence: TGTGCCAGCTCACCACCGGGCGGGAGGGCCTCCTACGAGCAGTACTTC. Amino acids: CASSPPGGRASYEQYF.

The CDR3 loop reads CATRRGTSYEQYF. The CDR3 DNA follows: TGTGCCACCCGCAGGGGGACCTCCTACGAGCAGTACTTC. This rearrangement joins TRBV6-5 to TRBJ2-7, with 7 bases fitting TRBD1. Trimming removed 10 bases from V and 0 bases from J; junction bases left unmatched: 6. CDR1 and CDR2 from the germline V gene are MNHEY and SVGAGI. This CDR3 is 13 amino acids long.

The DNA for the CDR3 is TGTGCCAGCAGTCTGGGACAGTTAAGGGGCTACACCTTC. This gives the protein CASSLGQLRGYTF. V is TRBV12-3 or TRBV12-4 and J is TRBJ1-2; TRBD1 agrees at 7 bases. The V segment lost 5 bases and the J segment 8 bases; nucleotides outside the gene matches: 8. This CDR3 has 13 amino acids.

In this sample, this clone turned up once. The chain links TRBV5-6 to TRBJ1-2, with 12 bases lining up with TRBD1. CDR3 length equals 15 residues. Losses at the gene ends were 0 bases for V and 13 bases for J; bases not matched to a gene: 10. Germline lookup yields CDR1 SGHDT and CDR2 YYEEEE. The CDR3 loop reads CASSLEGQGALVGTF. The DNA of the CDR3 is TGTGCCAGCAGCTTGGAGGGACAGGGGGCGCTGGTAGGCACCTTC.

This clone was recorded only once. The genes are TRBV7-8 and TRBJ1-5; 10 nucleotides agree with TRBD1. V trimming: 1 base; J trimming: 2 bases; junction bases outside the gene matches: 20. The CDR3 has 22 residues. Germline loops: CDR1 SGHVS, CDR2 FQNEAQ. The CDR3 nucleotides read TGTGCCAGCAGCTTAGTGAGGACAAGGGACAGGGGATTTGGTTATGGCAATCAGCCCCAGCATTTT. Its protein product is CASSLVRTRDRGFGYGNQPQHF.

The chain uses TRBV10-2 and TRBJ2-1; TRBD2 matches 12 bases. The V gene's germline CDR1 is WSHSY and CDR2 SAAADI. The V segment lost 6 bases and the J segment 8 bases; nucleotides outside the gene matches: 5. The CDR3 length is 14 residues. The CDR3 spells CASRTSGSVHEQFF. CDR3 DNA sequence: TGCGCCAGCAGGACTAGCGGGAGTGTTCATGAGCAGTTCTTC.

The genes are TRBV5-4 and TRBJ2-1; 9 nucleotides agree with TRBD2. CDR1 is SGHNT and CDR2 is YYREEE in the germline V gene (reference sequence). Trimming took 0 bases from V and 6 from J; bases not matched to a gene: 4. The CDR3 contains 15 residues. CDR3: CASSLATSGLNEQFF. In DNA, the CDR3 is TGTGCCAGCAGCTTGGCGACTAGCGGCCTCAATGAGCAGTTCTTC.